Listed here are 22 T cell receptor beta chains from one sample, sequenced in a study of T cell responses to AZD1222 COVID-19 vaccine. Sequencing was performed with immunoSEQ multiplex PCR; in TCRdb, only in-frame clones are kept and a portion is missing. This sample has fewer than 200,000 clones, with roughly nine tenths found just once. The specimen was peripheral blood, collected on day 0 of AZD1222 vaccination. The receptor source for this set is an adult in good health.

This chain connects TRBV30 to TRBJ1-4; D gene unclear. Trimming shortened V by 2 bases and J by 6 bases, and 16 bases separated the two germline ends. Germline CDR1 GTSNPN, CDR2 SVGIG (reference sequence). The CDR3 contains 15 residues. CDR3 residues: CAWSRFGFGDEKLFF. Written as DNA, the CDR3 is TGTGCCTGGAGTCGATTCGGCTTTGGGGATGAAAAACTGTTTTTT. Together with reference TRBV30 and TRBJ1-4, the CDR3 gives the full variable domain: SQTIHQWPATLVQPVGSPLSLECTVEGTSNPNLYWYRQAAGRGLQLLFYSVGIGQISSEVPQNLSASRPQDRQFILSSKKLLLSDSGFYLCAWSRFGFGDEKLFFGSGTQLSVL.

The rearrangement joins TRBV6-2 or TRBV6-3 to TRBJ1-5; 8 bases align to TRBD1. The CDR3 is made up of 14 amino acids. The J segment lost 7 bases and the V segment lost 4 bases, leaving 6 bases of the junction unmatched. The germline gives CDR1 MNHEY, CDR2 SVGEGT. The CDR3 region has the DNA TGTGCCAGCAGTTCAGGGGGCTGGGGACAGCCCCAGCATTTT. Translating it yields CASSSGGWGQPQHF.

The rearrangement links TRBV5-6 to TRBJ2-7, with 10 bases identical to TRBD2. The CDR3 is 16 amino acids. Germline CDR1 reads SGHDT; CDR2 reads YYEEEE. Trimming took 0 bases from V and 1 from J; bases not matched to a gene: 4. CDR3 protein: CASSLATSGTSYEQYF. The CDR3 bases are TGTGCCAGCAGCTTGGCTACTAGCGGGACTTCCTACGAGCAGTACTTC.

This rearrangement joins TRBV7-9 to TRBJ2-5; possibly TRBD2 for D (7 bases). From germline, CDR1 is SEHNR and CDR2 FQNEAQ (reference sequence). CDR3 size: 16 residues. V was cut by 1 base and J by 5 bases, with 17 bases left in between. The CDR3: CASSLGSGGAKETQYF. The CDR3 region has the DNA TGTGCCAGCAGCTTAGGATCGGGGGGCGCAAAGGAGACCCAGTACTTC. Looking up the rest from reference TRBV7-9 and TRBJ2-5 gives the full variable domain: DTGVSQNPRHKITKRGQNVTFRCDPISEHNRLYWYRQTLGQGPEFLTYFQNEAQLEKSRLLSDRFSAERPKGSFSTLEIQRTEQGDSAMYLCASSLGSGGAKETQYFGPGTRLLVL.

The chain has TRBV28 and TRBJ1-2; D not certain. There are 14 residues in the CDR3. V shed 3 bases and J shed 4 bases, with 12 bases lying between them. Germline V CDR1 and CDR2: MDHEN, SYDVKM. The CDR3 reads CASSFPGFGYGYTF. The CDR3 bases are TGTGCCAGCAGTTTTCCGGGGTTTGGCTATGGCTACACCTTC.

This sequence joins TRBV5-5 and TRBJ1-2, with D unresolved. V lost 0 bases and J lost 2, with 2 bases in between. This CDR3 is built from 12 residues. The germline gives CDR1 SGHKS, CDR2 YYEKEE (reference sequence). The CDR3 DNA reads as TGTGCCAGCAGCTTGGCCAACTATGGCTACACCTTC. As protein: CASSLANYGYTF.

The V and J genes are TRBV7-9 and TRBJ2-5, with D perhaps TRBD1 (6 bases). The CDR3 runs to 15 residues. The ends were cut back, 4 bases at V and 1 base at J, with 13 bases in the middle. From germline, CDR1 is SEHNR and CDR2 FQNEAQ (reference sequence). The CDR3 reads CASSYPGQSQETQYF. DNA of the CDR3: TGTGCCAGCAGCTACCCCGGACAGTCCCAAGAGACCCAGTACTTC.

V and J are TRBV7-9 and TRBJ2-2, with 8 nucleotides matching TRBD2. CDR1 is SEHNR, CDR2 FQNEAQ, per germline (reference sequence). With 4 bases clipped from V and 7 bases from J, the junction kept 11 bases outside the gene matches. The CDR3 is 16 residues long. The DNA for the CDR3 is TGTGCCAGCAGCTCCCATCCCCTAGCGGGTATCGGGGAGCTGTTTTTT. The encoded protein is CASSSHPLAGIGELFF.

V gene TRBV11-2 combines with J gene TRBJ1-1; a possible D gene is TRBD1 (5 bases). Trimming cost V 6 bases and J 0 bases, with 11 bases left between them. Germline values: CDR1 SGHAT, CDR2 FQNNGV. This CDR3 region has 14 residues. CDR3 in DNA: TGTGCCAGCAGTTACGACAGCCTGAACACTGAAGCTTTCTTT. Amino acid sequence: CASSYDSLNTEAFF. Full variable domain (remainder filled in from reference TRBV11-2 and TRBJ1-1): EAGVAQSPRYKIIEKRQSVAFWCNPISGHATLYWYQQILGQGPKLLIQFQNNGVVDDSQLPKDRFSAERLKGVDSTLKIQPAKLEDSAVYLCASSYDSLNTEAFFGQGTRLTVV.

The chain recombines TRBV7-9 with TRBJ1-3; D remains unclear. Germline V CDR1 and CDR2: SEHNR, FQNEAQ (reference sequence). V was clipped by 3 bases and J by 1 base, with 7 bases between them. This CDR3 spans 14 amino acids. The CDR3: CASSLDVSGNTIYF. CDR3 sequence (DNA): TGTGCCAGCAGCTTGGACGTATCTGGAAACACCATATATTTT.

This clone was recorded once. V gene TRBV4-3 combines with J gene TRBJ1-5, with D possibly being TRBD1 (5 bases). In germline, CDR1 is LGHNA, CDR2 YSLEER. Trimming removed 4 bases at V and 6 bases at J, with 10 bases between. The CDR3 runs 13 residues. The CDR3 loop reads CASSPQRGQPQHF. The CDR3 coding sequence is TGCGCCAGCAGCCCCCAGAGGGGTCAGCCCCAGCATTTT.

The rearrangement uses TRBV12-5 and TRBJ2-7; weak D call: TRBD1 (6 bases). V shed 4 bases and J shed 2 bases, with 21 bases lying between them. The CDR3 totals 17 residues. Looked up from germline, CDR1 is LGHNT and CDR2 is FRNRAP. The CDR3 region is CASGSEGGRRLAYEQYF. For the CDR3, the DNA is TGTGCTAGTGGTTCGGAAGGGGGACGGAGATTAGCCTACGAGCAGTACTTC.

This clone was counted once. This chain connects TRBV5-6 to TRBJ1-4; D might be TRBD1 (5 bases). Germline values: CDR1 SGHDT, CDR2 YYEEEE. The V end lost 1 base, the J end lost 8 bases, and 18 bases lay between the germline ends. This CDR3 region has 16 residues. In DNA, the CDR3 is TGTGCCAGCAGCTTGAGGTTTGGGACCCGGGAGGAAAAACTGTTTTTT. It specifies CASSLRFGTREEKLFF.

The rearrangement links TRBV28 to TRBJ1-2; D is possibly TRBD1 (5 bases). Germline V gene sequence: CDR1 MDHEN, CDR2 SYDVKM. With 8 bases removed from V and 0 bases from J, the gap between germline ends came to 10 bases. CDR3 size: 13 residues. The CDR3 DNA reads TGTGCCAGCGAGGGAGGGGCTAACTATGGCTACACCTTC. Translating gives CASEGGANYGYTF.

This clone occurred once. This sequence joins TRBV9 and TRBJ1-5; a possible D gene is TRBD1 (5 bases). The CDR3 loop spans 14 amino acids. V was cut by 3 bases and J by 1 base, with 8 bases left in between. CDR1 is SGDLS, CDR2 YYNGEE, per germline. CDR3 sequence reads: CASSGRDSNQPQHF. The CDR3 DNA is TGTGCCAGCAGCGGGCGGGACAGCAATCAGCCCCAGCATTTT. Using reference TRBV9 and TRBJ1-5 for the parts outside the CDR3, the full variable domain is DSGVTQTPKHLITATGQRVTLRCSPRSGDLSVYWYQQSLDQGLQFLIQYYNGEERAKGNILERFSAQQFPDLHSELNLSSLELGDSALYFCASSGRDSNQPQHFGDGTRLSIL.

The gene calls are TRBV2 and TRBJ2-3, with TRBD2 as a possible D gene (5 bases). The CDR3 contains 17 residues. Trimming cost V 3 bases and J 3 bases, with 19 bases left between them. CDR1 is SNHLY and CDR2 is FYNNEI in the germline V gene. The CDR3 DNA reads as TGTGCCAGCAGTGAGTCCCTTCGGGGTCGGGGAACAGATACGCAGTATTTT. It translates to CASSESLRGRGTDTQYF.

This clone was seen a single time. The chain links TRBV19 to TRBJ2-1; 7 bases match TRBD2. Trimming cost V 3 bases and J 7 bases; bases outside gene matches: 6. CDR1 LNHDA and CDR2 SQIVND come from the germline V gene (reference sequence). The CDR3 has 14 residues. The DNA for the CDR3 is TGTGCCAGTAGTATTTATGTGGGGGGGAATGAGCAGTTCTTC. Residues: CASSIYVGGNEQFF.

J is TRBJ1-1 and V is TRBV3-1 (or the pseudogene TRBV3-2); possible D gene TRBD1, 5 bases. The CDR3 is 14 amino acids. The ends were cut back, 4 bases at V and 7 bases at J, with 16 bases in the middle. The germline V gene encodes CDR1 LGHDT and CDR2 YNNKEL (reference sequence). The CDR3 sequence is CASSPRGQGGEAFF. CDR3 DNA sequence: TGTGCCAGCAGCCCCCGGGGCCAGGGTGGTGAAGCTTTCTTT.

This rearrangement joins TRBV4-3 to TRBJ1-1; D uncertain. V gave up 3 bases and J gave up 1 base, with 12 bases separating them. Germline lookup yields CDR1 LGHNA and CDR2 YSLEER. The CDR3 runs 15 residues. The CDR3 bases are TGCGCCAGCAGCCAGGAAAATGGGAGGAACACTGAAGCTTTCTTT. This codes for CASSQENGRNTEAFF.

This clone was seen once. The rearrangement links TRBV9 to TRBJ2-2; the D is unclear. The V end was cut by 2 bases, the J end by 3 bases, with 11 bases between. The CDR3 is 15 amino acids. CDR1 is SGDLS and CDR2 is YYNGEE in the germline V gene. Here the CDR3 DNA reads TGTGCCAGCAGCGTTAGGCAGGACCACACCGGGGAGCTGTTTTTT. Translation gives CASSVRQDHTGELFF.

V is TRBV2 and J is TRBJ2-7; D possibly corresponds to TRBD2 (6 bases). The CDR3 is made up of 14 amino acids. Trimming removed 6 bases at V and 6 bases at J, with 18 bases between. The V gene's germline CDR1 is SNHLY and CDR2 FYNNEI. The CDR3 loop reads CASRWDSESREQYF. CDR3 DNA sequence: TGTGCCAGCAGATGGGACTCCGAGTCCCGCGAGCAGTACTTC.

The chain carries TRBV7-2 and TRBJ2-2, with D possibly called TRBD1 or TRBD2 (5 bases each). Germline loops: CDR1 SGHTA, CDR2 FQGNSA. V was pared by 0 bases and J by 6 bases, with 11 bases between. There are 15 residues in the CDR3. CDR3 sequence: CASSLAAWGSGELFF. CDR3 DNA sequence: TGTGCCAGCAGCTTAGCGGCGTGGGGGTCCGGGGAGCTGTTTTTT.